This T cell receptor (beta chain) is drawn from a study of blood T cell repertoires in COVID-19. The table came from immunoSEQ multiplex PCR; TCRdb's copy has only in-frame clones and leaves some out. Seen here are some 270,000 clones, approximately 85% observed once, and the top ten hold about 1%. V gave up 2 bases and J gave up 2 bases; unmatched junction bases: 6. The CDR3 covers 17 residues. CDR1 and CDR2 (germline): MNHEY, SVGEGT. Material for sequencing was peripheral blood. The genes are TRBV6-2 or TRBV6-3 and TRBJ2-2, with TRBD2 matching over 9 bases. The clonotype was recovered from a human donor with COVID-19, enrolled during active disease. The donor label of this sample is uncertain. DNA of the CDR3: TGTGCCAGCAGTTACGAGGCGGGAGGGCCCAACACCGGGGAGCTGTTTTTT. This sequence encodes CASSYEAGGPNTGELFF.